Listed below are T cell receptor beta chains from one sample, sequenced in a study of response to subunit inactivated influenza vaccine. Via MiXCR, TCRdb re-called the RT-PCR reads, giving one row per CDR3 protein. This sample yields more than 600,000 distinct CDR3 sequences, of which roughly 20% are seen a single time; roughly 11% belongs to the top ten. The sample was PBMCs from blood, taken about 5 days after vaccination. These receptor sequences come from a man aged 50 to 60 who received an inactivated influenza vaccine. The conserved cysteine and the conserved F or W are not part of the CDR3 here. D genes are given only for firm matches.

v_call	j_call	d_call	cdr3_length	cdr3_aa
TRBV9	TRBJ1-3	-	9	ASSGADTIY
TRBV29-1	TRBJ2-5	TRBD1	10	SVQDRGETQY
TRBV10-3	TRBJ2-7	-	12	AIRRTDGWYEQY
TRBV5-1	TRBJ2-7	-	11	ASSLQSSYEQY
TRBV24-1	TRBJ2-5	TRBD1	14	ATSDADGTGRETQY
TRBV29-1	TRBJ2-1	-	10	SARDSLPQQF
TRBV7-2	TRBJ2-1	-	13	ASSLAGSLYNEQF
TRBV20-1	TRBJ2-1	TRBD2	14	SARKIAGGLYNEQF
TRBV12-3/TRBV12-4	TRBJ2-1	-	14	ASSLMGEGFYNEQF
TRBV5-1	TRBJ2-7	TRBD1	13	ASGQGSAISYEQY
TRBV6-2/TRBV6-3	TRBJ1-1	-	14	ASSSTLGREDTEAF
TRBV10-3	TRBJ2-5	TRBD1	12	AISEGQGKETQY
TRBV11-2	TRBJ2-3	-	11	ASSFGRADTQY
TRBV15	TRBJ2-1	-	15	ATSRDRIEWRYNEQF
TRBV20-1	TRBJ2-3	-	12	SAPGTPSTDTQY
TRBV6-5	TRBJ2-7	TRBD1	16	ASSYSKSLTGRWYEQY
TRBV27	TRBJ2-7	-	12	ASSLSYRAYEQY
TRBV9	TRBJ2-7	-	13	ASSGLEGHSSEQY
TRBV7-9	TRBJ2-5	TRBD1	13	ASSTYRGRGETQY
TRBV5-1	TRBJ2-5	-	14	ASSLDLIGVREAQY
TRBV4-3	TRBJ2-2	-	14	ASSQSTGTTTGELF
TRBV20-1	TRBJ1-5	TRBD1	14	SASHRGFVRNQPQH
TRBV20-1	TRBJ2-6	-	11	SSLPSGANVLT
TRBV5-5	TRBJ1-6	TRBD1	12	ASRWDRVNSPLH
TRBV25-1	TRBJ1-5	TRBD1	12	ASSETGGSQPQH
TRBV7-8	TRBJ2-1	-	14	ASSLASLATYNEQF
TRBV20-1	TRBJ2-1	-	13	SASASPSSYNEQF
TRBV12-3/TRBV12-4	TRBJ2-7	TRBD2	11	ASSPGTMYEQY
TRBV3-1	TRBJ1-2	-	13	ASSHNSIGPYGYT
TRBV12-3/TRBV12-4	TRBJ1-6	-	11	ASRRDSNSPLH
TRBV4-3	TRBJ2-2	-	12	ASSPRVGNGELF
TRBV12-3/TRBV12-4	TRBJ1-4	TRBD1	13	ASSLGRGRGEKLF
TRBV10-3	TRBJ1-1	-	11	AIKRELGTEAF